The source of this T cell receptor (beta chain) is a study of cytomegalovirus exposure and HLA in healthy donors. This CDR3 region has 14 residues. The V and J ends lost 8 bases and 1 base, in that order; junction bases with no gene match: 6. Per the germline V gene, CDR1 is ENHRY and CDR2 is SYGVKD. This clone was counted only a few times. The PCR employed 60 Vbeta primers together with 13 Jbeta primers. Using immunoSEQ multiplex PCR, the repertoire was profiled, and TCRdb retains in-frame clones only, with some absent. The sample includes approximately 100,000 clones, roughly 70% seen only once; the top ten take 5.4%.

The origin of this receptor is an older woman in good health and CMV-seropositive. The chain couples TRBV10-3 to TRBJ1-1; 8 nucleotides line up with TRBD1. The source material was PBMCs. CDR3 bases: TGTGCCATCGGGGAGGACAGGGCGAACACTGAAGCTTTCTTT. This translates into CAIGEDRANTEAFF.